The rows below give T cell receptor beta chains drawn from one sample of a study of blood T cells in healthy people across ages. TCRdb re-analysed the 5' RACE reads in MiXCR, keeping a single row per CDR3 protein. The sample lists 550,000 to 750,000 distinct CDR3 sequences; approximately 21% were seen once. The sequenced material came from blood. The receptors were sampled from a man aged 70-80 years in good health. Each CDR3 is given with its conserved first and last residue. D genes are given only for firm matches. Expanded clones get a size class; other rows say once, few or many, or leave the size out.

>few|TRBJ2-4|TRBV9|TRBD2
TGTGCCAGCAGCGTAGCTCTCGGGGGGGGGCACAACATTCAGTACTTC
CASSVALGGGHNIQYF
>once|TRBJ2-2|TRBV11-2|-
TGTGCCAGCAGCTTAGTCCAGGTCGGGGAGCTGTTTTTT
CASSLVQVGELFF
>-|TRBJ1-4|TRBV18|-
TGTGCCAGCTCACCACCCGGAGGGGGTATCGGTGAAAAACTGTTTTTT
CASSPPGGGIGEKLFF
>-|TRBJ2-1|TRBV6-6|-
TGTGCCAGCAGTTACTCGTGGGATGGTGGATACAATGAGCAGTTCTTC
CASSYSWDGGYNEQFF
>-|TRBJ2-3|TRBV6-5|-
TGTGCCAGCAGTTACGGGCAGGGCACAGATACGCAGTATTTT
CASSYGQGTDTQYF
>-|TRBJ1-6|TRBV28|TRBD1
TGTGCCAGCAGTTCCTCCTGGACAGGGAGCAATTCACCCCTCCACTTT
CASSSSWTGSNSPLHF
>few|TRBJ1-1|TRBV27|-
TGTGCCAGCACCAGGAGTGGGGGGAAGACTGAAGCTTTCTTT
CASTRSGGKTEAFF
>few|TRBJ2-1|TRBV20-1|-
TGCAGTGCCCTGAGGGGGAGTGCCGATGCGTCCTACAATGAGCAGTTCTTC
CSALRGSADASYNEQFF
>-|TRBJ2-5|TRBV20-1|TRBD2
TGCAGTGCCCCACCCGGACTAGCGGGAGTGGAGACCCAGTACTTC
CSAPPGLAGVETQYF
>-|TRBJ2-1|TRBV7-9|TRBD1
TGTGCCAGCAGGCGCAGGGACAGCTCCTACAATGAGCAGATCTTC
CASRRRDSSYNEQIF
>-|TRBJ2-5|TRBV20-1|-
TGCAGTGCTATAAGGAGGCAAGAGACCCAGTACTTC
CSAIRRQETQYF
>-|TRBJ2-5|TRBV11-1|-
TGTGCCAGCAGCTTAGGCAGGGGAGTCGGCCAACGGGGTTTCCAAGAGACCCAGTACTTC
CASSLGRGVGQRGFQETQYF
>-|TRBJ1-1|TRBV29-1|-
TGCAGCGTTGAAGGGGGCACTGAAGCTTTCTTT
CSVEGGTEAFF
>many|TRBJ2-5|TRBV7-9|-
TGTGCCAGCAGTTTAAGTGCGGAGACCCAGTACTTC
CASSLSAETQYF
>many|TRBJ1-1|TRBV14|-
TGTGCCAGCAGCCAAGTCGGACTTAAGGGCACTGAAGCTTTCTTT
CASSQVGLKGTEAFF
>many|TRBJ2-2|TRBV30|-
TGTGCCTGGAGTGCCCTGCGGGAGCTGTTTTTT
CAWSALRELFF
>few|TRBJ1-1|TRBV18|-
TGTGCCAGCTCACCACCTGGGGAAACTGAAGCTTTCTTT
CASSPPGETEAFF
>many|TRBJ2-7|TRBV27|TRBD2
TGTGCCAGCAGTTTAAAAGGCGGGAGCTCCTACGAGCAGTACTTC
CASSLKGGSSYEQYF
>-|TRBJ1-1|TRBV12-3/TRBV12-4|TRBD1
TGTGCCAGCAGTATGACAGGGGGCAGCGAAACTGAAGCTTTCTTT
CASSMTGGSETEAFF
>-|TRBJ2-7|TRBV6-5|-
TGTGCCAGCAGTCCGCGGGACAGAGCTCCCTACGAGCAGTACTTC
CASSPRDRAPYEQYF
>-|TRBJ2-3|TRBV20-1|-
TGCAGTGCTAGTCCGGACAGAAGCGCAGATACGCAGTATTTT
CSASPDRSADTQYF
>many|TRBJ2-7|TRBV9|TRBD2
TGTGCCAGCAGCACCTCTAGCGGAGGATCCTACGAGCAGTACTTC
CASSTSSGGSYEQYF
>many|TRBJ2-5|TRBV6-6|-
TGTGCCAGCAGGAAAGAGACCCAGTACTTC
CASRKETQYF
>-|TRBJ2-1|TRBV9|-
TGTGCCAGCAGCGTAGCCTGGCGAGACAATGAGCAGTTCTTC
CASSVAWRDNEQFF
>-|TRBJ1-5|TRBV6-6|-
TGTGCCAGCAACGACAGACGCAATCAGCCCCAGCATTTT
CASNDRRNQPQHF
>-|TRBJ1-6|TRBV18|TRBD1
TGTGCCAGCTCACCACTGGGACAGGATTCACCCCTCCACTTT
CASSPLGQDSPLHF
>few|TRBJ2-3|TRBV2|-
TGTGCCAGCAGTAGTCCAGCGGCTAGCACAGATACGCAGTATTTT
CASSSPAASTDTQYF
>-|TRBJ2-1|TRBV20-1|TRBD2
TGCAGTGCTAAGCCAAGTAGCGGGAGGTTTAATGAGCTGTTCTTC
CSAKPSSGRFNELFF
>-|TRBJ1-2|TRBV24-1|-
TGTGCCACTAGTGATTCTGTCAATGGCTACACCTTC
CATSDSVNGYTF
>-|TRBJ1-1|TRBV20-1|-
TGCAGTGCTGGGGACAACACTGAAGCTTTCTTT
CSAGDNTEAFF
>-|TRBJ2-4|TRBV5-1|-
TGCGCCAGCAGCTTGCTAGCCGTCCCCGGTGTAAACATTCAGTACTTC
CASSLLAVPGVNIQYF
>many|TRBJ2-7|TRBV7-7|-
TGTGCTAGCAGCCGGGATCTTCTCTCCTACGAGCAGTACTTC
CASSRDLLSYEQYF
>-|TRBJ2-5|TRBV19|-
TGTGCCAGTAGTAACGACGGGAGTTACCAAGAGACCCAGTACTTC
CASSNDGSYQETQYF
>-|TRBJ2-1|TRBV12-3/TRBV12-4|-
TGTGCCAGCAGTTCCCCCAGCCAAGGGTACAATGAGCAGTTCTTC
CASSSPSQGYNEQFF
>-|TRBJ2-5|TRBV12-3/TRBV12-4|-
TGTGCCGGCAGTTTCCTGGGAGAGACCCAGTACTTC
CAGSFLGETQYF
>few|TRBJ2-3|TRBV6-5|-
TGTGCCAGCAGTTACTCGAGGATATCAGATACGCAGTATTTT
CASSYSRISDTQYF
>-|TRBJ2-5|TRBV5-1|-
TGCGCCAGCAGCGTCGGCAGGGGCGGCCTTCAAGAGACCCAGTACTTC
CASSVGRGGLQETQYF
>few|TRBJ2-7|TRBV6-6|TRBD2
TGTGCCAGCAGTCCGGGCGCGGGAGACGTATCCTACGAGCAGTACTTC
CASSPGAGDVSYEQYF
>few|TRBJ1-1|TRBV7-2|-
TGTGCCAGCAGCTTAGGATTTGTGGGTGCTGAAGCTTTCTTT
CASSLGFVGAEAFF
>few|TRBJ2-3|TRBV27|-
TGTGCCAGCCCCCGGGGGACCTCCCTAGATACGCAGTATTTT
CASPRGTSLDTQYF
>-|TRBJ2-7|TRBV10-1|TRBD1
TGCGCCAGCAACGCAGGGGGAGCCGGCGAGCAGTACTTC
CASNAGGAGEQYF
>few|TRBJ2-1|TRBV6-5|TRBD1
TGTGCCAGCATTCCGACAGGGGGGCACAATGAGCAGTTCTTC
CASIPTGGHNEQFF
>-|TRBJ1-3|TRBV20-1|-
TGCAGTGCTAGAGACCACAGGGCTGGAAACACCATATATTTT
CSARDHRAGNTIYF
>few|TRBJ2-3|TRBV24-1|-
TGTGCCACCAGTGATTGGGCAGGCAAAAGCACAGATACGCAGTATTTT
CATSDWAGKSTDTQYF
>few|TRBJ2-5|TRBV6-1|-
TGTGCCAGCAGGATACTGGAGGCCCAGTACTTC
CASRILEAQYF
>many|TRBJ2-5|TRBV7-2|-
TGTGCCAGCAGCCACCCGGGGTCCCCAGAGACCCAGTACTTC
CASSHPGSPETQYF
>many|TRBJ2-5|TRBV7-8|-
TGTGCCAGCAGCTTAAATAGCGGTCAAGAGACCCAGTACTTC
CASSLNSGQETQYF
>-|TRBJ1-1|TRBV29-1|-
TGCAGCGTGGCAGTCACGGCGAACACTGAAGCTTTCTTT
CSVAVTANTEAFF
>few|TRBJ2-7|TRBV7-2|-
TGTGCCAGCAGCTTACGGCAGGAGGCCTACGAGCAGTACTTC
CASSLRQEAYEQYF
>-|TRBJ2-7|TRBV28|TRBD1
TGTGCCAGCAGTTCACCGGGACAGGCGAACTACGAGCAGTACTTC
CASSSPGQANYEQYF
>few|TRBJ2-1|TRBV24-1|-
TGTGCCACCAGTGATTTTATTCCGGGGTCCTACAATGAGCAGTTCTTC
CATSDFIPGSYNEQFF